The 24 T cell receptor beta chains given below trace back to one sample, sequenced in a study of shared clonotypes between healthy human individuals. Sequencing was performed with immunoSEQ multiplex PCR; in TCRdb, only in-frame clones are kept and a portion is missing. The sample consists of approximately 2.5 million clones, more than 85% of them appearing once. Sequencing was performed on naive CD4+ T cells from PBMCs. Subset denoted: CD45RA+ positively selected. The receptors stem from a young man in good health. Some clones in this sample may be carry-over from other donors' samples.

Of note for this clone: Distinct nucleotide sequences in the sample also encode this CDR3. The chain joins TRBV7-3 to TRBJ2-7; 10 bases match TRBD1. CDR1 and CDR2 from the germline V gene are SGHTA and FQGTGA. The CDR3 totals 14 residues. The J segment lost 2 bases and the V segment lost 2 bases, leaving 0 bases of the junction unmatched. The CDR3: CASSLGQGAYEQYF. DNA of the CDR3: TGTGCCAGCAGCTTAGGACAGGGGGCCTACGAGCAGTACTTC.

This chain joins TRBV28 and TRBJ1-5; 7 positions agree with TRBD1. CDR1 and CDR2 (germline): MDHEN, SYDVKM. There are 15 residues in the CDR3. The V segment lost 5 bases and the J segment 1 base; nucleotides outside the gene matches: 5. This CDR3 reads CASSPPGQSNQPQHF. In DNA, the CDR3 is TGTGCCAGCAGTCCCCCGGGACAGAGCAATCAGCCCCAGCATTTT.

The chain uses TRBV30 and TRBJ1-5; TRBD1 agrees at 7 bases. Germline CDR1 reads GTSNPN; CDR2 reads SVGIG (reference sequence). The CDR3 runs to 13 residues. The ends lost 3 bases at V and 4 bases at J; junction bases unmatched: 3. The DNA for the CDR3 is TGTGCCTGGAGGGGACAGTTGAATCAGCCCCAGCATTTT. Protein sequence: CAWRGQLNQPQHF.

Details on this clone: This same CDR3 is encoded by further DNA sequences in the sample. The CDR3 nucleotides are TGTGCCAGCTCACCATCTGGCACCGGGGAGCTGTTTTTT. Translating gives CASSPSGTGELFF. The rearrangement links TRBV18 to TRBJ2-2; D not certain. Germline values: CDR1 KGHSH, CDR2 LQKENI. V lost 2 bases, J lost 4 bases, and 5 bases lay in between. The CDR3 has 13 residues.

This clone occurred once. This chain's CDR3 is CASSPTRGQGAYGYTF. CDR3 in DNA: TGTGCCAGCAGTCCTACTAGGGGACAGGGGGCTTATGGCTACACCTTC. J is TRBJ1-2 and V is TRBV28; 12 bases fit TRBD1. The CDR3 has 16 residues. V shed 5 bases, J shed 5 bases, and the junction held 9 bases outside the gene matches. The V gene's germline CDR1 is MDHEN and CDR2 SYDVKM.

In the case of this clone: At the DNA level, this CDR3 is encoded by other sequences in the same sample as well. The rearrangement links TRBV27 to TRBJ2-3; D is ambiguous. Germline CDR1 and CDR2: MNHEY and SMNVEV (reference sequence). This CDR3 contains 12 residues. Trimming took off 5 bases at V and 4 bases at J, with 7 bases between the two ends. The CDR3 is CASSPAPDTQYF. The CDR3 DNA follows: TGTGCCAGCAGTCCCGCGCCAGATACGCAGTATTTT.

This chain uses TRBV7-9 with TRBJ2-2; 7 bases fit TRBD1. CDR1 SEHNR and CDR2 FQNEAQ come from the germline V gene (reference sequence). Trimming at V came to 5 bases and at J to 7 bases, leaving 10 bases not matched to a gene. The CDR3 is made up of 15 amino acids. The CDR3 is CASSAHRGGIGELFF. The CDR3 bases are TGTGCCAGCAGCGCCCACAGGGGTGGGATCGGGGAGCTGTTTTTT.

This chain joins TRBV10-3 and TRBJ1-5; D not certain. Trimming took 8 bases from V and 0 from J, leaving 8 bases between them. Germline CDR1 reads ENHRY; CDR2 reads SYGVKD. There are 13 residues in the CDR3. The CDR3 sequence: CAIQRDSNQPQHF. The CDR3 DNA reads TGTGCCATCCAGAGGGATAGCAATCAGCCCCAGCATTTT.

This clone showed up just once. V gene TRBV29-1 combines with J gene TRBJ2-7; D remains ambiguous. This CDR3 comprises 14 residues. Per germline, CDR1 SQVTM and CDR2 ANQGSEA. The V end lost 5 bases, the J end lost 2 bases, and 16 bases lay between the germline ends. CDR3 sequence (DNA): TGCAGCGTTCGGATCCACACGGCCACCTACGAGCAGTACTTC. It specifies CSVRIHTATYEQYF.

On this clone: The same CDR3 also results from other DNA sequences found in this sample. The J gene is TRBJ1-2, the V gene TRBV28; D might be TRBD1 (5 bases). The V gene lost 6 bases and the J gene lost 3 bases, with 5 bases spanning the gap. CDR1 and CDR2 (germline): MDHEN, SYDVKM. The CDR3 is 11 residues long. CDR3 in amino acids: CASRGDYGYTF. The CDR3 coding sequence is TGTGCCAGCAGGGGGGACTATGGCTACACCTTC.

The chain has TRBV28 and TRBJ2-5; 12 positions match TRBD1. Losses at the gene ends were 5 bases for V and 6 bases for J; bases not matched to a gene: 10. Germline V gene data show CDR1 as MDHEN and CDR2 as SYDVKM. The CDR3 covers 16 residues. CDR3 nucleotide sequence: TGTGCCAGCAGTGGTCCGGGACAGGGGGCTGAAAAGACCCAGTACTTC. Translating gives CASSGPGQGAEKTQYF. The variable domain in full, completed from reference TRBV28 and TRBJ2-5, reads DVKVTQSSRYLVKRTGEKVFLECVQDMDHENMFWYRQDPGLGLRLIYFSYDVKMKEKGDIPEGYSVSREKKERFSLILESASTNQTSMYLCASSGPGQGAEKTQYFGPGTRLLVL.

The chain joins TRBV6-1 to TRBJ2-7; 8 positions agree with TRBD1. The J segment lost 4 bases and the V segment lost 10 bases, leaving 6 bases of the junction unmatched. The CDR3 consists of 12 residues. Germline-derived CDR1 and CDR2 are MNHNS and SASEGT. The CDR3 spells CATHRGWYEQYF. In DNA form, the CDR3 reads TGTGCCACTCACAGGGGGTGGTACGAGCAGTACTTC.

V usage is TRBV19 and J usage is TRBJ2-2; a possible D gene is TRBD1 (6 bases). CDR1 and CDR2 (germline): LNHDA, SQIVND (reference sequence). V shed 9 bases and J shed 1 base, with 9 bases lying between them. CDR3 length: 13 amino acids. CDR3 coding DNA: TGTGCCAGCACGGACAGGAACACCGGGGAGCTGTTTTTT. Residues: CASTDRNTGELFF.

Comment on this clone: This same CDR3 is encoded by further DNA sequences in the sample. Here the CDR3 DNA reads TGTGCCAGCAGCTTGGGACAGGGGAACTATGGCTACACCTTC. It translates to CASSLGQGNYGYTF. The genes are TRBV7-9 and TRBJ1-2, with 10 bases lining up with TRBD1. There are 14 residues in the CDR3. The V gene's germline CDR1 is SEHNR and CDR2 FQNEAQ (reference sequence). V shed 3 bases, J shed 2 bases, and the junction held 0 bases outside the gene matches.

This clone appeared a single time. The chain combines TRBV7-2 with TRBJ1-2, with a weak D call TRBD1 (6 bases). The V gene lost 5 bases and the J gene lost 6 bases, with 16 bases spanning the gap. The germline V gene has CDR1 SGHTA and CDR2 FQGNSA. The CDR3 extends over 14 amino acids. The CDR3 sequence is CASSPGATRDGYTF. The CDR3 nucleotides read TGTGCCAGCAGCCCAGGGGCCACAAGGGATGGCTACACCTTC. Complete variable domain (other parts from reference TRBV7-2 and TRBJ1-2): GAGVSQSPSNKVTEKGKDVELRCDPISGHTALYWYRQSLGQGLEFLIYFQGNSAPDKSGLPSDRFSAERTGGSVSTLTIQRTQQEDSAVYLCASSPGATRDGYTFGSGTRLTVV.

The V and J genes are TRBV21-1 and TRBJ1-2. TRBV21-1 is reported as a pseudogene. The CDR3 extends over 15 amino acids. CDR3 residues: CASSKVGGIDYGYTF. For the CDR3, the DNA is TGTGCCAGCAGCAAAGTTGGGGGAATAGACTATGGCTACACCTTC.

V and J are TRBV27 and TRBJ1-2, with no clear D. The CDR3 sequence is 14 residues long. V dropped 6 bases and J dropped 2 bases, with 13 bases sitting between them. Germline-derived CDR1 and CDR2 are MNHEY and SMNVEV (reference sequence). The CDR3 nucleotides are TGTGCCAGCAGCAAGCGGGCGGGCAACTATGGCTACACCTTC. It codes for CASSKRAGNYGYTF.

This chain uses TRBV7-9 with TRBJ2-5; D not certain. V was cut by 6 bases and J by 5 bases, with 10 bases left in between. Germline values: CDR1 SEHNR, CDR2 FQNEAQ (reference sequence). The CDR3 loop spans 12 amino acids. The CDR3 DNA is TGTGCCAGCAGGGCCTTGGGCGAGACCCAGTACTTC. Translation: CASRALGETQYF.

CDR3 DNA: TGCGCCAGCAGCCAAGACGCGGGGCTGGACTATGGCTACACCTTC. It translates to CASSQDAGLDYGYTF. The chain combines TRBV4-3 with TRBJ1-2; a weak D match, TRBD1 (5 bases). The V end was cut by 0 bases, the J end by 3 bases, with 11 bases between. CDR1 is LGHNA and CDR2 is YSLEER in the germline V gene. CDR3 length equals 15 residues.

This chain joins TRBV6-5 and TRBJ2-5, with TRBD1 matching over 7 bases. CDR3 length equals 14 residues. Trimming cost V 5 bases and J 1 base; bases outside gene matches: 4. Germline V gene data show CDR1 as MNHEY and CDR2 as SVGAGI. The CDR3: CASSQGQFQETQYF. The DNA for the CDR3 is TGTGCCAGCAGTCAGGGACAGTTCCAAGAGACCCAGTACTTC.

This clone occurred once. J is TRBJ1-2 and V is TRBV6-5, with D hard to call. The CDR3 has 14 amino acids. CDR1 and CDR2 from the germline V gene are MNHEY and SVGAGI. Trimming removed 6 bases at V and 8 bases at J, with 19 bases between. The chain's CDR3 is CASRSVGNLWGYTF. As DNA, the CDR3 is TGTGCCAGCAGGTCGGTCGGGAACCTATGGGGCTACACCTTC.

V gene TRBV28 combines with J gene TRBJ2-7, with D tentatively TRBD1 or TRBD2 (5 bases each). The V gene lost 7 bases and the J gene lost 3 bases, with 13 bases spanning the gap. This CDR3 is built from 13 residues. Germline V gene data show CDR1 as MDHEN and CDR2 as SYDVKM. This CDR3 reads CASTAGTYYEQYF. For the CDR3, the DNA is TGTGCCAGCACCGCAGGGACCTACTACGAGCAGTACTTC.

The CDR3 loop is CASSARQGLTGELFF. Here the CDR3 DNA reads TGTGCCAGCAGCGCAAGACAGGGGTTAACCGGGGAGCTGTTTTTT. The genes are TRBV7-2 and TRBJ2-2; 8 bases align to TRBD1. The CDR3 sequence is 15 residues long. Trimming removed 5 bases from V and 5 bases from J; junction bases left unmatched: 7. The germline CDR1 and CDR2 sequences are SGHTA and FQGNSA.

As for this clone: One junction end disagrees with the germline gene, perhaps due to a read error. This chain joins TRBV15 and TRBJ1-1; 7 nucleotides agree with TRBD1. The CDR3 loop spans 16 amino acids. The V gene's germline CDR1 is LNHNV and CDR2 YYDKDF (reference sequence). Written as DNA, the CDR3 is TGTGCCACCAGCAGAGATCGAGAAGGGGGCTTTCTTCACCTCACTTTT. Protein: CATSRDREGGFLHLTF.